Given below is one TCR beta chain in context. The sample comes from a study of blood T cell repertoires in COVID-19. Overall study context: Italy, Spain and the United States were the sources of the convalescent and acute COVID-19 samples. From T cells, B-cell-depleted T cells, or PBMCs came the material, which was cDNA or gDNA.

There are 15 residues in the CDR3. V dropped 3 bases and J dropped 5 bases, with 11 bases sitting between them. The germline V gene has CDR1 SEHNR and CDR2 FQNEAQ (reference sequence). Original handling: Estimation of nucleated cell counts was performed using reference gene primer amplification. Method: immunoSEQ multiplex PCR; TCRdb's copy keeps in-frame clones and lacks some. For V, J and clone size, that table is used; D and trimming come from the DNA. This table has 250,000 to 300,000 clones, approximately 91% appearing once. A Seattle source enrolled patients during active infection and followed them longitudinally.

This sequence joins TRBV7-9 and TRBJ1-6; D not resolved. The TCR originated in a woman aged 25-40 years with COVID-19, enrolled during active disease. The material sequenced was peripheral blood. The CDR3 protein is CASSFGGANNSPLHF. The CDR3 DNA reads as TGTGCCAGCAGCTTTGGTGGAGCTAATAATTCACCCCTCCACTTT.